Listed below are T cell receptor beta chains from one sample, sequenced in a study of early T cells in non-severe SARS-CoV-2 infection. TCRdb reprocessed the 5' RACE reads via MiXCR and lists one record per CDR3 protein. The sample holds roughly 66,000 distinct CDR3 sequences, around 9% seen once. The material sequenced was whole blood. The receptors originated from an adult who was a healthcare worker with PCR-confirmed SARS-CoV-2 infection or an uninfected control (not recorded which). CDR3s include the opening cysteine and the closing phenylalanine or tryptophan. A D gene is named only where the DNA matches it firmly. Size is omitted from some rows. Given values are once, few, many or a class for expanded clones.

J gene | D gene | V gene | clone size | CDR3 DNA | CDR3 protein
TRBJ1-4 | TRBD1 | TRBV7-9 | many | TGTGCCAGCAGCCAGCAGACAGGGGCTAATGAAAAACTGTTTTTT | CASSQQTGANEKLFF
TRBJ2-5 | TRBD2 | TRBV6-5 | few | TGTGCCAGCAGTTACCTAGCGGGAGTAGAGACCCAGTACTTC | CASSYLAGVETQYF
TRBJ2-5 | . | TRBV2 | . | TGTGCCAGCAGTGTCGGGCGGGACTGGGAGACCCAGTACTTC | CASSVGRDWETQYF
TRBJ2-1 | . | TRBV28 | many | TGTGCCAGCAGTTTTTATGACGGGTTTATCTCCTACAATGAGCAGTTCTTC | CASSFYDGFISYNEQFF
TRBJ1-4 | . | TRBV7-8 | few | TGTGCCAGCAGCTCCACAGGCTTCAATGAAAAACTGTTTTTT | CASSSTGFNEKLFF
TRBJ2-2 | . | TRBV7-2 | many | TGTGCCAGCAGTCGAGGGGGGCCGAACACCGGGGAGCTGTTTTTT | CASSRGGPNTGELFF
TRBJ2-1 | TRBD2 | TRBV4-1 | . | TGCGCCAGCAGCCAATCCCCAGGGCTAGCGGGAGCTAATGAGCAGTTCTTC | CASSQSPGLAGANEQFF
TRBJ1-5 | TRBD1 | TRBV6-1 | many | TGTGCCAGCAGTGGACGGACAGGGAGAGTTAGCAATCAGCCCCAGCATTTT | CASSGRTGRVSNQPQHF
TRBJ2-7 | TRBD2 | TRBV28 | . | TGTGCCAGCAGAATGACTAGCGGGAGGACCTACGAGCAGTACTTC | CASRMTSGRTYEQYF
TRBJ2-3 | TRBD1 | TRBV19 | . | TGTGCCAGCCAACGGGGGACAGGAGTTAGCACAGATACGCAGTATTTT | CASQRGTGVSTDTQYF
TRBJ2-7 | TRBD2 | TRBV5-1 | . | TGCGCCAGCAGCTGGACTAGCGGCATCCCCGCCTACGAGCAGTACTTC | CASSWTSGIPAYEQYF
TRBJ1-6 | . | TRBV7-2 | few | TGTGCCAGCAGCTTAGCAGGAGGGGTTCCGCCCCTCCACTTT | CASSLAGGVPPLHF
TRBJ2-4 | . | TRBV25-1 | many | TGTGCCAGCAGCAAGGCCGAGGGAAAAAACATTCAGTACTTC | CASSKAEGKNIQYF
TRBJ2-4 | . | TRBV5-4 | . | TGTGCCAGCAGCTTGGTCGGACAAGAAAACATTCAGTACTTC | CASSLVGQENIQYF
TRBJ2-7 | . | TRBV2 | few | TGTGCCAGCAGTGAATTGACAGTCCCCTACGAGCAGTACTTC | CASSELTVPYEQYF
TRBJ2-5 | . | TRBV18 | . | TGTGCCAGCTCACCACCGCCAGTCAAAGAGACCCAGTACTTC | CASSPPPVKETQYF
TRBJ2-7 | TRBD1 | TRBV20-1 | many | TGCAGTGCTAGACAGGGGGCAACCGGCGAGCAGTACTTC | CSARQGATGEQYF
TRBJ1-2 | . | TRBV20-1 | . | TGCAGTGCTAGCATCCAGGGGTCCTATGGCTACACCTTC | CSASIQGSYGYTF
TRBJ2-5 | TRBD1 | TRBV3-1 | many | TGTGCCAGCAGCCAAGTGAAGTACGGGACAGTCGGCGAGACCCAGTACTTC | CASSQVKYGTVGETQYF
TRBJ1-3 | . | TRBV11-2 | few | TGTGCCAGCAGCGCGACAGCTATCTCTGGAAACACCATATATTTT | CASSATAISGNTIYF